Following are 30 T cell receptor beta chains from one sample sequenced in a study of cytomegalovirus exposure and HLA in healthy donors. PCR employed 60 Vbeta and 13 Jbeta primers. Clones were read by immunoSEQ multiplex PCR, and TCRdb kept only the in-frame ones, dropping some. This table holds 100,000 to 150,000 clones. The sequenced sample consisted of PBMCs. These receptors were taken from a man younger than 35 in good health and CMV-seronegative.

V is TRBV5-6 and J is TRBJ2-7; D perhaps matches TRBD1 (6 bases). This CDR3 has 13 residues. Germline CDR1 SGHDT, CDR2 YYEEEE. V dropped 1 base and J dropped 2 bases, with 7 bases sitting between them. This CDR3 reads CASSLKGAYEQYF. The CDR3, as DNA: TGTGCCAGCAGCTTGAAGGGGGCCTACGAGCAGTACTTC.

The chain uses TRBV9 and TRBJ2-7; tentatively, D is TRBD2 (6 bases). The CDR3 has 15 residues. CDR1 SGDLS and CDR2 YYNGEE come from the germline V gene. Deletions cut 4 bases from V and 0 bases from J, with 14 bases between. The CDR3 coding sequence is TGTGCCAGCAGCCCACGGGGTAGCGGCTCCTACGAGCAGTACTTC. Its translation: CASSPRGSGSYEQYF.

The V gene is TRBV6-5, the J gene TRBJ2-7; D may be TRBD1 (5 bases). CDR3 length: 12 residues. Trimming pared 10 bases from V and 4 bases from J, leaving 14 bases between. Germline lookup yields CDR1 MNHEY and CDR2 SVGAGI. CDR3 protein: CATERGPYEQYF. The CDR3 nucleotides read TGTGCCACCGAAAGGGGTCCGTACGAGCAGTACTTC.

The chain has TRBV7-2 and TRBJ2-2; D is ambiguous. The V end was cut by 2 bases, the J end by 0 bases, with 10 bases between. The V gene's germline CDR1 is SGHTA and CDR2 FQGNSA. This CDR3 comprises 16 residues. The CDR3 loop reads CASSLYASTNTGELFF. The CDR3 DNA is TGTGCCAGCAGCTTATACGCCTCTACGAACACCGGGGAGCTGTTTTTT.

V usage is TRBV5-1 and J usage is TRBJ2-7; the match to TRBD2 covers 10 bases. Germline assignment: CDR1 SGHRS and CDR2 YFSETQ. The CDR3 has 15 residues. V shed 4 bases and J 6 bases; nucleotides not matched to a gene: 10. CDR3: CASSRLAGAAGEQYF. In DNA form, the CDR3 reads TGCGCCAGCAGCCGTCTAGCGGGGGCCGCGGGCGAGCAGTACTTC.

J is TRBJ2-1 and V is TRBV19; D is perhaps TRBD1 (5 bases). The CDR3 runs 13 residues. The germline CDR1 and CDR2 sequences are LNHDA and SQIVND (reference sequence). The DNA of the CDR3 is TGTGCTGTGGTGGGGCCGACCTTCCATGAGCAGTTCTTC. This encodes CAVVGPTFHEQFF.

V usage is TRBV13 and J usage is TRBJ2-7; 7 positions agree with TRBD1. The CDR3 covers 12 residues. From germline, CDR1 is PRHDT and CDR2 FYEKMQ (reference sequence). Losses at the gene ends were 5 bases for V and 5 bases for J; bases not matched to a gene: 3. The CDR3 spells CASSHRGDEQYF. Written as DNA, the CDR3 is TGTGCCAGCAGCCACAGGGGTGACGAGCAGTACTTC.

The rearrangement joins TRBV30 to TRBJ2-6; the D gene is possibly TRBD2 (6 bases). The V end was cut by 2 bases, the J end by 2 bases, with 7 bases between. The CDR3 has 14 residues. CDR1 GTSNPN and CDR2 SVGIG come from the germline V gene (reference sequence). This chain's CDR3 is CAWSPGAGANVLTF. In DNA, the CDR3 is TGTGCCTGGAGTCCGGGGGCTGGGGCCAACGTCCTGACTTTC.

The chain combines TRBV29-1 with TRBJ1-3; a possible D gene is TRBD1 (5 bases). The ends were cut back, 5 bases at V and 0 bases at J, with 14 bases in the middle. The germline V gene has CDR1 SQVTM and CDR2 ANQGSEA. The length of the CDR3 is 15 residues. The CDR3 coding sequence is TGCAGCGTTTCGGGAGGGGTTCTCTCTGGAAACACCATATATTTT. It codes for CSVSGGVLSGNTIYF.

This chain uses TRBV7-2 with TRBJ1-5, with D hard to call. The germline V and J ends were trimmed by 5 bases and 7 bases, with 15 bases remaining between them. Germline CDR1 SGHTA, CDR2 FQGNSA. There are 14 residues in the CDR3. The CDR3 sequence is CASSPGNGVQPQHF. The CDR3 coding sequence is TGTGCCAGCAGCCCAGGTAACGGGGTCCAGCCCCAGCATTTT.

The rearrangement joins TRBV14 to TRBJ2-3, with 10 bases matching TRBD2. Germline V gene sequence: CDR1 SGHDN, CDR2 FVKESK. The junction had 9 bases not matched to a gene; V was cut back by 3 bases and J by 0 bases. The CDR3 totals 18 residues. The DNA for the CDR3 is TGTGCCAGCAGCCACCTAATCCCTAGCGGGAGTAGCACAGATACGCAGTATTTT. Protein product: CASSHLIPSGSSTDTQYF.

The V gene is TRBV9, the J gene TRBJ1-1; weak D call: TRBD1 (6 bases). V shed 3 bases and J shed 5 bases, with 8 bases lying between them. Per the germline V gene, CDR1 is SGDLS and CDR2 is YYNGEE. The CDR3 contains 12 residues. The CDR3 bases are TGTGCCAGCAGCGCAGGACAGACTGAAGCTTTCTTT. Translation gives CASSAGQTEAFF.

V gene TRBV7-2 combines with J gene TRBJ2-3; D possibly corresponds to TRBD2 (7 bases). The CDR3 loop spans 16 amino acids. V lost 0 bases, J lost 5 bases, and 15 bases lay in between. Per the germline V gene, CDR1 is SGHTA and CDR2 is FQGNSA. The CDR3 here is CASSLAGAGAGDTQYF. The CDR3 DNA reads as TGTGCCAGCAGCTTAGCGGGGGCGGGGGCAGGAGATACGCAGTATTTT.

The V and J genes are TRBV10-3 and TRBJ1-5, with TRBD1 matching over 10 bases. Germline V CDR1 and CDR2: ENHRY, SYGVKD. The ends lost 4 bases at V and 6 bases at J; junction bases unmatched: 6. The CDR3 is 15 amino acids. CDR3: CAISGSGQGIQPQHF. The CDR3 nucleotides are TGTGCCATCAGTGGGTCGGGACAGGGGATTCAGCCCCAGCATTTT.

This chain joins TRBV28 and TRBJ1-4; D gene ambiguous. CDR3 length: 14 amino acids. Trimming removed 7 bases at V and 0 bases at J, with 9 bases between. The germline V gene has CDR1 MDHEN and CDR2 SYDVKM. Here the CDR3 reads CASITGATNEKLFF. For the CDR3, the DNA is TGTGCCAGCATAACGGGAGCAACTAATGAAAAACTGTTTTTT.

The chain joins TRBV7-9 to TRBJ2-5; 14 nucleotides agree with TRBD2. The J call is in doubt because the DNA end fits TRBJ2-7 better. In germline, CDR1 is SEHNR, CDR2 FQNEAQ (reference sequence). This CDR3 is 18 amino acids long. The CDR3 DNA reads TGTGCCAGCAGCTCGGGACTAGCGGGAGTGGCCCCCTCCTACGAGCAGTACTTC. It codes for CASSSGLAGVAPSYEQYF.

V and J are TRBV30 and TRBJ2-5; 9 bases are a match to TRBD1. J gave up 4 bases and V 1 base, and 7 bases lay outside the gene matches. The germline gives CDR1 GTSNPN, CDR2 SVGIG (reference sequence). This CDR3 is 15 amino acids long. In DNA form, the CDR3 reads TGTGCCTGGAGTGGACAGGGGGTGGAACGAGAGACCCAGTACTTC. Protein product: CAWSGQGVERETQYF.

The rearrangement uses TRBV7-9 and TRBJ1-2; 7 nucleotides agree with TRBD1. V lost 6 bases to trimming and J lost 4 bases; unmatched junction nucleotides: 5. The CDR3 has 13 amino acids. Germline-derived CDR1 and CDR2 are SEHNR and FQNEAQ (reference sequence). The CDR3 region has the DNA TGTGCCAGCAGTCCCACAGGGGCCTATGGCTACACCTTC. It is translated as CASSPTGAYGYTF. Full variable domain (remainder filled in from reference TRBV7-9 and TRBJ1-2): DTGVSQNPRHKITKRGQNVTFRCDPISEHNRLYWYRQTLGQGPEFLTYFQNEAQLEKSRLLSDRFSAERPKGSFSTLEIQRTEQGDSAMYLCASSPTGAYGYTFGSGTRLTVV.

This chain uses TRBV30 with TRBJ1-3; D unresolved. This CDR3 is 14 amino acids long. V was clipped by 0 bases and J by 0 bases, with 6 bases between them. Germline-derived CDR1 and CDR2 are GTSNPN and SVGIG (reference sequence). The CDR3 DNA reads TGTGCCTGGAGTGTAGGAGTCTCTGGAAACACCATATATTTT. It encodes CAWSVGVSGNTIYF. Filled out from reference TRBV30 and TRBJ1-3, the complete variable domain reads SQTIHQWPATLVQPVGSPLSLECTVEGTSNPNLYWYRQAAGRGLQLLFYSVGIGQISSEVPQNLSASRPQDRQFILSSKKLLLSDSGFYLCAWSVGVSGNTIYFGEGSWLTVV.

This chain links TRBV28 with TRBJ1-1, with D unclear. V gave up 6 bases and J gave up 3 bases, with 11 bases separating them. The CDR3 consists of 13 residues. Germline V lookup: CDR1 MDHEN, CDR2 SYDVKM. CDR3 nucleotides: TGTGCCAGCAGCCGCGGCCGGGACACTGAAGCTTTCTTT. It specifies CASSRGRDTEAFF.

The chain employs TRBV7-9 and TRBJ2-1, with 8 bases lining up with TRBD1. With V trimmed by 5 bases and J by 12 bases, 3 bases remained unmatched. This CDR3 has 11 amino acids. CDR1 SEHNR and CDR2 FQNEAQ come from the germline V gene (reference sequence). CDR3 sequence: CASSDGTGQFF. CDR3 nucleotide sequence: TGTGCCAGCAGCGATGGGACAGGGCAGTTCTTC.

This chain joins TRBV10-3 and TRBJ1-3; no firm D call. The CDR3 totals 11 residues. The V gene lost 7 bases and the J gene lost 7 bases, with 8 bases spanning the gap. The germline gives CDR1 ENHRY, CDR2 SYGVKD. CDR3 amino acids: CAINGENTIYF. The CDR3 DNA sequence: TGTGCCATCAATGGGGAGAACACCATATATTTT.

The chain combines TRBV5-1 with TRBJ2-2; 11 bases line up with TRBD2. After removal of 5 bases from V and 7 bases from J, the junction contained 7 bases not matched to a gene. Germline V gene data show CDR1 as SGHRS and CDR2 as YFSETQ. The CDR3 extends over 15 amino acids. Written as DNA, the CDR3 is TGCGCCAGCAGGGAGACTAGCGGGATAGTCGGGGAGCTGTTTTTT. The encoded protein is CASRETSGIVGELFF. Supplemented by reference TRBV5-1 and TRBJ2-2, the full variable domain reads KAGVTQTPRYLIKTRGQQVTLSCSPISGHRSVSWYQQTPGQGLQFLFEYFSETQRNKGNFPGRFSGRQFSNSRSEMNVSTLELGDSALYLCASRETSGIVGELFFGEGSRLTVL.

V and J are TRBV9 and TRBJ2-7; TRBD1 agrees at 9 bases. V shed 3 bases and J 7 bases; nucleotides not matched to a gene: 5. The CDR3 spans 13 residues. CDR1 SGDLS and CDR2 YYNGEE come from the germline V gene. CDR3 coding DNA: TGTGCCAGCAGCGGGGACAGGGTGGGAGAGCAGTACTTC. Amino acid sequence: CASSGDRVGEQYF.

The chain uses TRBV2 and TRBJ2-2, with TRBD2 matching over 10 bases. CDR3 length: 14 residues. CDR1 SNHLY and CDR2 FYNNEI come from the germline V gene. V gave up 6 bases and J gave up 4 bases; unmatched junction bases: 2. CDR3 DNA: TGTGCCAGCAGGTTAGCGGGAGGCACCGGGGAGCTGTTTTTT. Amino acid sequence: CASRLAGGTGELFF.

This chain's CDR3 is CASSLGGDSQETQYF. In DNA form, the CDR3 reads TGTGCCAGCAGCTTAGGGGGGGACTCCCAAGAGACCCAGTACTTC. V is TRBV11-3 and J is TRBJ2-5, with a weak D call TRBD2 (6 bases). The V gene lost 1 base and the J gene lost 1 base, with 10 bases spanning the gap. Germline CDR1 is SGHNT and CDR2 is YENEEA. The length of the CDR3 is 15 residues.

V is TRBV5-1 and J is TRBJ2-4, with 8 positions matching TRBD1. V shed 4 bases and J 3 bases; nucleotides not matched to a gene: 12. The CDR3 sequence is 17 residues long. CDR1 is SGHRS, CDR2 YFSETQ, per germline. CDR3 sequence: CASSPSPGGTGKNIQYF. Here the CDR3 DNA reads TGCGCCAGCAGCCCCTCGCCAGGGGGCACTGGCAAAAACATTCAGTACTTC.

The chain joins TRBV7-2 to TRBJ1-4; unclear D gene. Germline assignment: CDR1 SGHTA and CDR2 FQGNSA. The CDR3 has 13 amino acids. Deletions cut 3 bases from V and 8 bases from J, with 10 bases between. CDR3 DNA: TGTGCCAGCAGCTTGGTCCGGAGGGAAAAACTGTTTTTT. Translated: CASSLVRREKLFF.

This chain links TRBV11-3 with TRBJ2-5, with a tentative D call TRBD2 (7 bases). Germline V CDR1 and CDR2: SGHNT, YENEEA. The CDR3 sequence is 14 residues long. The V end was cut by 3 bases, the J end by 5 bases, with 13 bases between. CDR3 loop: CASSFGGRGETQYF. The DNA of the CDR3 is TGTGCCAGCAGCTTCGGGGGGCGAGGGGAGACCCAGTACTTC.

The rearrangement links TRBV19 to TRBJ1-6; the match to TRBD1 covers 7 bases. The trim removed 7 bases at V and 12 bases at J, leaving 9 bases unmatched. This CDR3 has 13 amino acids. The V gene's germline CDR1 is LNHDA and CDR2 SQIVND (reference sequence). The CDR3 spells CASTGGLMGPLHF. CDR3 coding DNA: TGTGCCAGTACAGGGGGACTTATGGGACCCCTCCACTTT. The full variable domain, with the rest looked up from reference TRBV19 and TRBJ1-6, is DGGITQSPKYLFRKEGQNVTLSCEQNLNHDAMYWYRQDPGQGLRLIYYSQIVNDFQKGDIAEGYSVSREKKESFPLTVTSAQKNPTAFYLCASTGGLMGPLHFGNGTRLTVT.